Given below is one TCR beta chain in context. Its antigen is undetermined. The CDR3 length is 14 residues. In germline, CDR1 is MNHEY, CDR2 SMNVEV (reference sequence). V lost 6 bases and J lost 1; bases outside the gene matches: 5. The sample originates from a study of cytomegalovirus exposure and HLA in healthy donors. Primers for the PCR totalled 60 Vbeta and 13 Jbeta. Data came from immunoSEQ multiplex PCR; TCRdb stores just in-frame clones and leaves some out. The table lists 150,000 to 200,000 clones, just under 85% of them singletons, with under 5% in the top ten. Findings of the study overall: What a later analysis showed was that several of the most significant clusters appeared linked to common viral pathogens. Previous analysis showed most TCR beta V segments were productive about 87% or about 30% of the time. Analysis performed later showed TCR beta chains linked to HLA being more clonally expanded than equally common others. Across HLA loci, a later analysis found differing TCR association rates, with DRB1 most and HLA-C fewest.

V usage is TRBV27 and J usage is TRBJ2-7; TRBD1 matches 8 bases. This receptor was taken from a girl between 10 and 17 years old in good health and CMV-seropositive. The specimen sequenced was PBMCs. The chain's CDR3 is CASRSGQVSYEQYF. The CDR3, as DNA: TGTGCCAGCAGATCGGGACAGGTTTCCTACGAGCAGTACTTC.